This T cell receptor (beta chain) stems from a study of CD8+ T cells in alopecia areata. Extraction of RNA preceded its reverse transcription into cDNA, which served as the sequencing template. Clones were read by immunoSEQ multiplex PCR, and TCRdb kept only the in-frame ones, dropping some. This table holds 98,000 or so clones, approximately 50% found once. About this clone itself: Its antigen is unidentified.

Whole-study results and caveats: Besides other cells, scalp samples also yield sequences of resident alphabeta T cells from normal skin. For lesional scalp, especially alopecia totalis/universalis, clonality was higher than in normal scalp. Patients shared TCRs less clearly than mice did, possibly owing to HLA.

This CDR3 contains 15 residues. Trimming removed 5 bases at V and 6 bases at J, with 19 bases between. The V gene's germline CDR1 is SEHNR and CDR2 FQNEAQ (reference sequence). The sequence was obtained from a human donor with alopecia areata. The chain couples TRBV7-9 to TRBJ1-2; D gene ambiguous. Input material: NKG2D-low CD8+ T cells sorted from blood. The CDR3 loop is CASSARGILVDGYTF. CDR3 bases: TGTGCCAGCAGCGCACGGGGTATTCTGGTGGATGGCTACACCTTC.